This is a list of T cell receptor beta chains from one sample in a study of shared clonotypes between healthy human individuals. Measured with immunoSEQ multiplex PCR; TCRdb has only the in-frame clones, and not every one. The data contain some 1 million clones, about 76% of them singletons. Sequencing was performed on memory CD4+ T cells sorted from blood. These receptors came from a man aged 18 to 29 in good health. The CDR3 runs from the conserved cysteine through the conserved F or W. D genes are given only for firm matches. Clone size is shown for a subset of rows, as once, few, many or a class of expanded clone.

-	TRBV19	15	TRBJ2-7	TRBD2	CASSIATGTRYEQYF	TGTGCCAGTAGTATAGCGACCGGGACTAGATACGAGCAGTACTTC
-	TRBV19	17	TRBJ2-1	-	CASRPVRASLIYNEQFF	TGTGCCAGTAGACCGGTTCGGGCTAGCCTCATCTACAATGAGCAGTTCTTC
-	TRBV28	16	TRBJ2-6	-	CASSLRGISGANVLTF	TGTGCCAGCAGTTTACGGGGGATCTCTGGGGCCAACGTCCTGACTTTC
-	TRBV10-3	15	TRBJ2-2	TRBD1	CAIRPGTGDTGELFF	TGTGCCATCAGACCCGGGACAGGGGACACCGGGGAGCTGTTTTTT
-	TRBV2	13	TRBJ2-7	-	CASSGQYPYEQYF	TGTGCCAGCAGTGGACAGTACCCCTACGAGCAGTACTTC
few	TRBV9	16	TRBJ2-7	-	CASSPRGGPSSYEQYF	TGTGCCAGCAGCCCCCGGGGAGGTCCAAGCTCCTACGAGCAGTACTTC
-	TRBV19	14	TRBJ1-1	-	CASSIFGMFTEAFF	TGTGCCAGTAGTATCTTTGGGATGTTCACTGAAGCTTTCTTT
-	TRBV2	14	TRBJ1-2	-	CASSEVPTPHGYTF	TGTGCCAGCAGTGAGGTACCTACTCCCCATGGCTACACCTTC
-	TRBV6-5	16	TRBJ1-1	-	CASSYRTFRSNTEAFF	TGTGCCAGCAGTTACCGGACTTTCCGATCGAACACTGAAGCTTTCTTT
-	TRBV5-1	14	TRBJ2-3	-	CASSRISLTDTQYF	TGCGCCAGCAGCCGAATCTCCTTAACAGATACGCAGTATTTT
-	TRBV27	18	TRBJ2-7	-	CASSRKTKQGVKTYEQYF	TGTGCCAGCAGCCGAAAGACCAAACAGGGCGTAAAAACCTACGAGCAGTACTTC
few	TRBV7-9	14	TRBJ1-2	TRBD1	CADGNDRDNYGYTF	TGTGCCGACGGGAATGACAGGGACAACTATGGCTACACCTTC
-	TRBV5-4	14	TRBJ1-1	TRBD1	CASSPADRAAEAFF	TGTGCCAGCAGCCCAGCTGACAGGGCGGCCGAAGCTTTCTTT
-	TRBV4-3	17	TRBJ2-1	-	CASSQGMGLGAYNEQFF	TGCGCCAGCAGCCAAGGGATGGGGTTGGGCGCCTACAATGAGCAGTTCTTC
-	TRBV9	16	TRBJ1-6	-	CASSIPRRYIFSPLHF	TGTGCCAGCAGCATCCCAAGAAGGTACATATTTTCACCCCTCCACTTT
-	TRBV6-6	12	TRBJ2-7	-	CASSFTTDEQYF	TGTGCCAGCAGTTTTACTACCGACGAGCAGTACTTC
medium-sized	TRBV7-2	14	TRBJ2-7	TRBD2	CASSPSGNLFEQYF	TGTGCCAGCAGCCCCAGCGGGAATCTGTTTGAGCAGTACTTC
-	TRBV29-1	13	TRBJ1-1	TRBD1	CSVGQGGSTEAFF	TGCAGCGTGGGACAGGGGGGCAGCACTGAAGCTTTCTTT
-	TRBV7-2	14	TRBJ2-1	-	CASSLGGSGSEQFF	TGTGCCAGCAGCTTAGGCGGTTCTGGCAGTGAGCAGTTCTTC
-	TRBV6-1	14	TRBJ2-5	-	CASKPGGIQETQYF	TGTGCCAGCAAGCCAGGGGGGATCCAAGAGACCCAGTACTTC
-	TRBV6-5	13	TRBJ2-7	-	CASSSQDSYEQYF	TGTGCCAGCAGTTCTCAGGATTCCTACGAGCAGTACTTC
-	TRBV5-1	15	TRBJ1-1	-	CASSLESVTWTEAFF	TGCGCCAGCAGCTTGGAATCTGTTACGTGGACTGAAGCTTTCTTT
many	TRBV5-1	14	TRBJ2-3	TRBD1	CASSGGQQADTQYF	TGCGCCAGCAGCGGGGGACAGCAGGCAGATACGCAGTATTTT
-	TRBV30	16	TRBJ2-3	TRBD2	CAWSLGTSGSTDTQYF	TGTGCCTGGAGTCTCGGGACTAGCGGTAGCACAGATACGCAGTATTTT
few	TRBV27	12	TRBJ2-7	-	CASRSRDYEQYF	TGTGCCAGCAGGTCCAGGGACTACGAGCAGTACTTC
-	TRBV7-8	17	TRBJ2-2	-	CASSLSRGGVNTGELFF	TGTGCCAGCAGCTTATCCCGGGGAGGCGTGAACACCGGGGAGCTGTTTTTT
-	TRBV19	14	TRBJ2-1	TRBD2	CSSRRREGVGEQFF	TGTTCCAGTAGGAGACGGGAGGGTGTTGGTGAGCAGTTCTTC
-	TRBV11-2	14	TRBJ2-7	-	CASSPDGNKGEQYF	TGTGCCAGCAGCCCCGACGGTAATAAGGGCGAGCAGTACTTC
once	TRBV5-6	16	TRBJ2-2	TRBD2	CASSLDLAEYTGELFF	TGTGCCAGCAGCTTAGATCTAGCGGAGTACACCGGGGAGCTGTTTTTT
-	TRBV6-6	15	TRBJ2-7	TRBD1	CASITGTGLGYEQYF	TGTGCCAGCATAACAGGGACAGGGTTAGGCTACGAGCAGTACTTC
-	TRBV6-5	13	TRBJ2-7	TRBD2	CASQAGASYEQYF	TGTGCCAGCCAAGCGGGAGCGTCCTACGAGCAGTACTTC
-	TRBV5-1	16	TRBJ1-2	TRBD1	CASSLASGTVNYGYTF	TGCGCCAGCAGCTTGGCCTCCGGGACAGTTAACTATGGCTACACCTTC
many	TRBV9	16	TRBJ2-5	TRBD1	CASSGRGQGRGETQYF	TGTGCCAGCAGCGGGCGGGGACAGGGAAGAGGAGAGACCCAGTACTTC
-	TRBV6-5	13	TRBJ1-1	-	CASSRGSSTEAFF	TGTGCCAGCAGCCGAGGGTCTAGCACTGAAGCTTTCTTT
-	TRBV5-6	17	TRBJ2-3	-	CASSLVPAGLGTDTQYF	TGTGCCAGCAGCTTGGTACCCGCAGGGTTGGGCACAGATACGCAGTATTTT
-	TRBV6-1	15	TRBJ1-4	-	CASSHGVATNEKLFF	TGTGCCAGCAGTCACGGGGTTGCAACTAATGAAAAACTGTTTTTT
-	TRBV18	13	TRBJ1-1	-	CASSEDRNTEAFF	TGTGCCAGCTCGGAGGACAGGAACACTGAAGCTTTCTTT
-	TRBV2	14	TRBJ2-5	-	CASNRDSNQETQYF	TGTGCCAGCAACCGCGACTCCAACCAAGAGACCCAGTACTTC
few	TRBV29-1	13	TRBJ1-2	-	CSVEDPDHPGYTF	TGCAGCGTTGAAGATCCAGACCATCCTGGCTACACCTTC
few	TRBV5-1	16	TRBJ2-6	-	CASSAGLSSGANVLTF	TGCGCCAGCAGCGCTGGACTGAGCTCTGGGGCCAACGTCCTGACTTTC
-	TRBV6-1	15	TRBJ2-2	-	CASSVGLPSTGELFF	TGTGCCAGCAGTGTGGGACTGCCCAGCACCGGGGAGCTGTTTTTT
-	TRBV6-5	13	TRBJ2-2	TRBD2	CASRRLAGGELFF	TGTGCCAGCAGACGGCTAGCGGGTGGTGAGCTGTTTTTT
-	TRBV18	13	TRBJ2-3	-	CASSQTSTDTQYF	TGTGCCAGCTCGCAAACTAGCACAGATACGCAGTATTTT
-	TRBV29-1	11	TRBJ2-7	-	CSVEGAYEQYF	TGCAGCGTTGAGGGAGCCTACGAGCAGTACTTC
-	TRBV30	15	TRBJ2-2	-	CAWSNPTASTGELFF	TGTGCCTGGAGCAACCCCACCGCAAGCACCGGGGAGCTGTTTTTT